These 15 T cell receptor beta chains came from one sample sequenced in a study of blood T cell repertoires in COVID-19. Measured with immunoSEQ multiplex PCR; TCRdb has only the in-frame clones, and not every one. This table has about 39,000 clones, 91% appearing once. The specimen sequenced was peripheral blood. The receptors were sampled from a man in his forties or fifties with active COVID-19.

V gene TRBV15 combines with J gene TRBJ1-1; TRBD1 might be the D (5 bases). The CDR3 covers 13 residues. The ends were cut back, 1 base at V and 8 bases at J, with 11 bases in the middle. Germline assignment: CDR1 LNHNV and CDR2 YYDKDF (reference sequence). CDR3: CATSRAGGREAFF. CDR3 bases: TGTGCCACCAGCAGAGCCGGGGGGAGAGAAGCTTTCTTT. Complete variable domain (other parts from reference TRBV15 and TRBJ1-1): DAMVIQNPRYQVTQFGKPVTLSCSQTLNHNVMYWYQQKSSQAPKLLFHYYDKDFNNEADTPDNFQSRRPNTSFCFLDIRSPGLGDTAMYLCATSRAGGREAFFGQGTRLTVV.

J is TRBJ2-5 and V is TRBV7-9; possibly TRBD2 for D (5 bases). Looked up from germline, CDR1 is SEHNR and CDR2 is FQNEAQ (reference sequence). The CDR3 length is 14 residues. The V end was cut by 0 bases, the J end by 5 bases, with 10 bases between. The CDR3 spells CASSLAAEVETQYF. The CDR3 region has the DNA TGTGCCAGCAGCTTAGCGGCGGAGGTGGAGACCCAGTACTTC.

The DNA for the CDR3 is TGTGCCAGCTCACCACGAACAGGGGGCGGGAGCACTGAAGCTTTCTTT. Amino acid sequence: CASSPRTGGGSTEAFF. This chain connects TRBV18 to TRBJ1-1, with 9 nucleotides matching TRBD1. V was clipped by 1 base and J by 4 bases; unmatched bases: 7. The CDR3 is made up of 16 amino acids. Germline-derived CDR1 and CDR2 are KGHSH and LQKENI.

In nucleotides, the CDR3 is TGTGCCAGCAAACGGGGGGGGCAGTTGGATGAGCAGTTCTTC. It is translated as CASKRGGQLDEQFF. J is TRBJ2-1 and V is TRBV4-2, with 8 bases fitting TRBD2. Looked up from germline, CDR1 is LGHNA and CDR2 is YNFKEQ. CDR3 length equals 14 residues. The J segment lost 8 bases and the V segment lost 7 bases, leaving 10 bases of the junction unmatched.

This rearrangement joins TRBV5-1 to TRBJ1-1; D is perhaps TRBD1 (6 bases). V gave up 8 bases and J gave up 5 bases, with 16 bases separating them. This CDR3 contains 13 residues. Germline V CDR1 and CDR2: SGHRS, YFSETQ. The CDR3 sequence is CASRQAQGTEAFF. The CDR3 DNA reads as TGCGCCAGTAGACAGGCCCAGGGGACTGAAGCTTTCTTT.

The V gene is TRBV5-1, the J gene TRBJ1-3, with D perhaps TRBD1 (6 bases). Trimming removed 0 bases at V and 4 bases at J, with 8 bases between. Per germline, CDR1 SGHRS and CDR2 YFSETQ. The CDR3 has 14 amino acids. CDR3 amino acids: CASSLEGTGNTIYF. CDR3 nucleotides: TGCGCCAGCAGCTTGGAAGGGACAGGAAACACCATATATTTT.

The chain joins TRBV4-2 to TRBJ1-5, with TRBD1 matching 10 bases. V shed 0 bases and J 2 bases; nucleotides not matched to a gene: 4. Germline V gene data show CDR1 as LGHNA and CDR2 as YNFKEQ. The CDR3 is 17 amino acids. For the CDR3, the DNA is TGTGCCAGCAGCCAAGACTCGACAGGGGGCGGCAATCAGCCCCAGCATTTT. This codes for CASSQDSTGGGNQPQHF.

The chain recombines TRBV27 with TRBJ1-5, with 9 bases fitting TRBD1. CDR3 length: 14 amino acids. Germline lookup yields CDR1 MNHEY and CDR2 SMNVEV (reference sequence). The junction had 9 bases not matched to a gene; V was cut back by 5 bases and J by 10 bases. The CDR3 loop reads CASSPLDRGGPQHF. The CDR3 region has the DNA TGTGCCAGCAGTCCCCTAGACAGGGGGGGTCCCCAGCATTTT.

The chain couples TRBV29-1 to TRBJ1-1; D is perhaps TRBD1 (5 bases). CDR1 is SQVTM, CDR2 ANQGSEA, per germline. V was shortened by 4 bases and J by 1 base, with 10 bases between the two germline ends. This CDR3 contains 13 residues. CDR3 region: CSVAAGKNTEAFF. CDR3 DNA sequence: TGCAGCGTTGCGGCAGGGAAGAACACTGAAGCTTTCTTT.

The chain recombines TRBV4-2 with TRBJ2-7, with 10 positions matching TRBD2. Trimming cost V 8 bases and J 2 bases; bases outside gene matches: 6. The V gene's germline CDR1 is LGHNA and CDR2 YNFKEQ. This CDR3 contains 14 residues. CDR3 protein: CASSTSGATYEQYF. CDR3 in DNA: TGTGCCAGCTCCACTAGCGGGGCTACCTACGAGCAGTACTTC.

The CDR3: CASNLGQGRNQPQHF. The CDR3, as DNA: TGTGCCAGTAATTTAGGACAGGGGAGGAATCAGCCCCAGCATTTT. The chain uses TRBV19 and TRBJ1-5; 9 nucleotides agree with TRBD1. CDR3 size: 15 residues. Germline V CDR1 and CDR2: LNHDA, SQIVND (reference sequence). V shed 7 bases and J 4 bases; nucleotides not matched to a gene: 8.

The chain joins TRBV4-1 to TRBJ1-1, with D unclear. This CDR3 has 13 amino acids. Trimming pared 4 bases from V and 4 bases from J, leaving 10 bases between. CDR1 MGHRA and CDR2 YSYEKL come from the germline V gene. The CDR3 reads CASSPTVTTEAFF. The CDR3 DNA reads as TGCGCCAGCAGCCCCACTGTCACCACTGAAGCTTTCTTT.

V usage is TRBV9 and J usage is TRBJ2-7, with D possibly being TRBD2 (6 bases). The germline V gene has CDR1 SGDLS and CDR2 YYNGEE. The CDR3 has 15 residues. The V end lost 2 bases, the J end lost 1 base, and 13 bases lay between the germline ends. CDR3 residues: CASSVGPGVSYEQYF. The CDR3 DNA sequence: TGTGCCAGCAGCGTCGGTCCGGGAGTTTCCTACGAGCAGTACTTC.

The rearrangement uses TRBV2 and TRBJ2-3, with 7 bases lining up with TRBD2. The CDR3 consists of 12 residues. Looked up from germline, CDR1 is SNHLY and CDR2 is FYNNEI. The ends lost 8 bases at V and 5 bases at J; junction bases unmatched: 4. The CDR3 DNA sequence: TGTGCCAGCGGGGGGAGGGGAGATACGCAGTATTTT. Translation gives CASGGRGDTQYF.

V is TRBV7-6 and J is TRBJ1-1; the D is unclear. Germline values: CDR1 SGHVS, CDR2 FNYEAQ. CDR3 length: 13 residues. Trimming took 3 bases from V and 4 from J, leaving 9 bases between them. Here the CDR3 DNA reads TGTGCCAGCAGCTTCGGGGAGCCCACTGAAGCTTTCTTT. The encoded protein is CASSFGEPTEAFF.